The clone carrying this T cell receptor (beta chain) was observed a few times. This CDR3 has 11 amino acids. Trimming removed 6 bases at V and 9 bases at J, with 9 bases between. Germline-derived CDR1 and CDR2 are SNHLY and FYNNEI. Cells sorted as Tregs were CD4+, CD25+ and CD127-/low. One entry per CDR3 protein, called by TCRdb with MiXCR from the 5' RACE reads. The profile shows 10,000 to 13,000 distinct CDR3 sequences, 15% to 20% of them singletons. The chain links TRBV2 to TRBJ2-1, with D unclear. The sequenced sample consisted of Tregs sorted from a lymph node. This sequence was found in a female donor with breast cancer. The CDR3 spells CASSPYSEQFF. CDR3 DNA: TGTGCCAGCAGCCCTTATTCTGAGCAGTTCTTC.